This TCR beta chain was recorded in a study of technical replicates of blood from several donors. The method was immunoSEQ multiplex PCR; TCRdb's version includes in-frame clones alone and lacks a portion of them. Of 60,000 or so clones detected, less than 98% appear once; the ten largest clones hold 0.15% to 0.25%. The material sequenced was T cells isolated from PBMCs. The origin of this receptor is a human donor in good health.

The CDR3: CAWSVLHTEAFF. In nucleotides, the CDR3 is TGTGCCTGGAGTGTACTGCATACTGAAGCTTTCTTT. The rearrangement links TRBV30 to TRBJ1-1; D is undetermined. Germline CDR1 GTSNPN, CDR2 SVGIG (reference sequence). The V end was cut by 0 bases, the J end by 5 bases, with 7 bases between. CDR3 size: 12 residues.